These T cell receptor beta chains were read from a single sample in a study of T cells after posttransplantation cyclophosphamide. Libraries were prepared by immunoSEQ multiplex PCR; TCRdb keeps only in-frame clonotypes and omits some of them. The repertoire has around 5,000 clones, none seen only once; the ten largest take 25%. Material: PBMCs, obtained 377 days after allogeneic stem cell transplant with posttransplant cyclophosphamide. Source of these receptors: a male patient between 60 and 69 years old who received an allogeneic stem cell transplant from a related donor, was CMV-positive, and had acute GVHD only. Some T cells here may be from the graft donor. The CDR3 runs from the conserved cysteine through the conserved F or W. A D gene is named only where the DNA matches it firmly. Size tells how often a clone was seen (once, few, many) or the class of an expanded clone, and some rows leave it out.

J gene: TRBJ2-3
V gene: TRBV5-1
clone size: many
D gene: -
CDR3 protein: CASRGATSTDTQYF

J gene: TRBJ2-7
V gene: TRBV5-5
clone size: -
D gene: TRBD1
CDR3 protein: CASSAAGTGIYEQYF

J gene: TRBJ2-3
V gene: TRBV5-1
clone size: many
D gene: -
CDR3 protein: CASSLEARVTDTQYF

J gene: TRBJ1-4
V gene: TRBV30
clone size: many
D gene: TRBD1
CDR3 protein: CAWSNGQGAGEKLFF

J gene: TRBJ2-1
V gene: TRBV7-8
clone size: many
D gene: TRBD1
CDR3 protein: CASSHRQGRSTYNEQFF

J gene: TRBJ2-3
V gene: TRBV11-3
clone size: many
D gene: -
CDR3 protein: CASSLASTDTQYF

J gene: TRBJ1-6
V gene: TRBV27
clone size: many
D gene: -
CDR3 protein: CASSSLRGGSDSPLHF

J gene: TRBJ1-5
V gene: TRBV7-9
clone size: many
D gene: -
CDR3 protein: CASSLAHNNQPQHF

J gene: TRBJ2-1
V gene: TRBV5-4
clone size: many
D gene: TRBD2
CDR3 protein: CASSLIAGGNNEQFF

J gene: TRBJ1-4
V gene: TRBV6-4
clone size: medium-sized
D gene: -
CDR3 protein: CASSVDGGEKLFF

J gene: TRBJ2-3
V gene: TRBV18
clone size: few
D gene: TRBD2
CDR3 protein: CASSPPERGEGDTQYF

J gene: TRBJ2-1
V gene: TRBV7-2
clone size: many
D gene: TRBD2
CDR3 protein: CASSPSGGGATSGYNEQFF

J gene: TRBJ2-7
V gene: TRBV6-5
clone size: many
D gene: TRBD1
CDR3 protein: CASSYSWDRGFYEQYF

J gene: TRBJ2-5
V gene: TRBV7-2
clone size: -
D gene: TRBD2
CDR3 protein: CASSLGGTSAYRGETQYF

J gene: TRBJ2-2
V gene: TRBV18
clone size: many
D gene: -
CDR3 protein: CASSPDQDGTGELFF

J gene: TRBJ1-2
V gene: TRBV4-1
clone size: many
D gene: -
CDR3 protein: CASSQVTNYGYTF

J gene: TRBJ2-2
V gene: TRBV19
clone size: medium-sized
D gene: TRBD1
CDR3 protein: CASTGQGISGELFF

J gene: TRBJ1-2
V gene: TRBV5-6
clone size: many
D gene: TRBD1
CDR3 protein: CASSLANRGQDYGYTF

J gene: TRBJ2-3
V gene: TRBV5-1
clone size: many
D gene: TRBD2
CDR3 protein: CASSLGGSRDTQYF

J gene: TRBJ2-7
V gene: TRBV2
clone size: many
D gene: -
CDR3 protein: CASPAGARKGYEQYF

J gene: TRBJ1-5
V gene: TRBV7-2
clone size: many
D gene: -
CDR3 protein: CASSLVAGLSNQPQHF

J gene: TRBJ2-3
V gene: TRBV29-1
clone size: many
D gene: TRBD1
CDR3 protein: CSVGGGATDTQYF

J gene: TRBJ2-1
V gene: TRBV2
clone size: many
D gene: TRBD2
CDR3 protein: CASSDGGGSYNEQFF

J gene: TRBJ2-5
V gene: TRBV4-1
clone size: many
D gene: -
CDR3 protein: CASSQRHREGETQYF

J gene: TRBJ2-1
V gene: TRBV7-3
clone size: many
D gene: -
CDR3 protein: CASSSFPGSVHNEQFF

J gene: TRBJ2-1
V gene: TRBV4-3
clone size: many
D gene: TRBD2
CDR3 protein: CASSQVLLAGAFNEQFF

J gene: TRBJ2-1
V gene: TRBV5-1
clone size: many
D gene: TRBD2
CDR3 protein: CASSLGGTTYNEQFF

J gene: TRBJ1-2
V gene: TRBV7-3
clone size: many
D gene: TRBD1
CDR3 protein: CASGDRADGYTF

J gene: TRBJ2-1
V gene: TRBV5-5
clone size: many
D gene: TRBD2
CDR3 protein: CASSPGGYEQFF

J gene: TRBJ2-6
V gene: TRBV9
clone size: many
D gene: -
CDR3 protein: CASSAGGRAGGANVLTF

J gene: TRBJ1-2
V gene: TRBV7-2
clone size: many
D gene: -
CDR3 protein: CASSFSQGEGGYTF

J gene: TRBJ2-7
V gene: TRBV28
clone size: many
D gene: -
CDR3 protein: CASRAGKSLDYEQYF

J gene: TRBJ2-7
V gene: TRBV28
clone size: many
D gene: TRBD1
CDR3 protein: CASSPTWDRHYEQYF

J gene: TRBJ2-6
V gene: TRBV19
clone size: many
D gene: -
CDR3 protein: CASSPAGANVLTF

J gene: TRBJ2-7
V gene: TRBV10-1
clone size: many
D gene: -
CDR3 protein: CASSESSLREQYF

J gene: TRBJ2-1
V gene: TRBV13
clone size: many
D gene: TRBD1
CDR3 protein: CASSLAPGTAYNEQFF

J gene: TRBJ2-3
V gene: TRBV14
clone size: many
D gene: TRBD2
CDR3 protein: CASSLTAGTTTTDTQYF

J gene: TRBJ2-5
V gene: TRBV5-1
clone size: many
D gene: TRBD1
CDR3 protein: CASSRGQGKETQYF

J gene: TRBJ1-4
V gene: TRBV28
clone size: medium-sized
D gene: -
CDR3 protein: CASSLPPHGQYEKLFF

J gene: TRBJ2-7
V gene: TRBV11-3
clone size: many
D gene: TRBD1
CDR3 protein: CASSLEGGQVASYEQYF

J gene: TRBJ1-5
V gene: TRBV2
clone size: many
D gene: -
CDR3 protein: CASSFGSNQPQHF